The 16 T cell receptor beta chains below all came from one sample that was sequenced in a study of tumor-infiltrating lymphocytes in localized non-small cell lung cancer. Measured with immunoSEQ multiplex PCR; TCRdb has only the in-frame clones, and not every one. The table lists a few thousand clones, under 80% of them singletons. Sequencing was carried out using uninvolved lung tissue not adjacent to the tumor. The receptors originated from a human donor with non-small cell lung cancer.

V and J are TRBV7-2 and TRBJ2-1; D possibly matches TRBD1 or TRBD2 (6 bases each). Between the trimmed V and J ends, which lost 4 bases and 3 bases, there was a span of 16 bases. The CDR3 runs 16 residues. CDR1 and CDR2 from the germline V gene are SGHTA and FQGNSA. The CDR3, as DNA: TGTGCCAGCAGCTGGGGGAGGACAGACCTCTACAATGAGCAGTTCTTC. Its protein product is CASSWGRTDLYNEQFF.

This clone has a single count. CDR3 amino acids: CASRRQDNSPLHF. Here the CDR3 DNA reads TGCGCCAGCAGAAGACAGGATAATTCACCCCTCCACTTT. J is TRBJ1-6 and V is TRBV10-2, with D possibly TRBD1 on 6 matching bases. V was trimmed by 6 bases and J by 5 bases, leaving 8 bases between them. Per germline, CDR1 WSHSY and CDR2 SAAADI. The length of the CDR3 is 13 residues.

This clone has more than one count but fewer than ten. V and J are TRBV7-2 and TRBJ2-7, with 8 bases aligning to TRBD1. The CDR3 contains 13 residues. J gave up 6 bases and V 1 base, and 2 bases lay outside the gene matches. Germline CDR1 reads SGHTA; CDR2 reads FQGNSA. The CDR3: CASSLGTGFEQYF. The DNA of the CDR3 is TGTGCCAGCAGCTTAGGGACAGGGTTCGAGCAGTACTTC.

This sequence joins TRBV27 and TRBJ1-2; TRBD1 is a possible D gene (6 bases). V lost 6 bases and J 6 bases, leaving 14 bases between the germline ends. Germline V gives CDR1 MNHEY, CDR2 SMNVEV (reference sequence). CDR3 size: 13 residues. The CDR3 region has the DNA TGTGCCAGCAGGGGGGCCGGGGGCCATGGCTACACCTTC. Amino acid sequence: CASRGAGGHGYTF.

J is TRBJ1-1 and V is TRBV5-4; 10 nucleotides line up with TRBD1. Germline assignment: CDR1 SGHNT and CDR2 YYREEE (reference sequence). The CDR3 is 15 residues long. The ends lost 0 bases at V and 5 bases at J; junction bases unmatched: 4. CDR3 protein: CASSLAGTGVTEAFF. The CDR3 bases are TGTGCCAGCAGCTTGGCGGGGACAGGGGTAACTGAAGCTTTCTTT.

The genes are TRBV7-9 and TRBJ2-7, with TRBD1 matching 7 bases. The CDR3 sequence is 15 residues long. Unmatched junction bases numbered 6, after V lost 3 bases and J lost 1 base. Germline assignment: CDR1 SEHNR and CDR2 FQNEAQ (reference sequence). The CDR3 here is CASSFLTGFSYEQYF. CDR3 in DNA: TGTGCCAGCAGCTTTTTGACAGGGTTTTCCTACGAGCAGTACTTC.

This clone is termed medium-sized (0.01 to 0.1%). The chain joins TRBV5-4 to TRBJ2-1; possible D gene TRBD2, 6 bases. The CDR3 extends over 15 amino acids. CDR1 SGHNT and CDR2 YYREEE come from the germline V gene (reference sequence). V lost 0 bases and J lost 4, with 11 bases in between. CDR3 sequence: CASSLVAEGYNEQFF. The CDR3 DNA sequence: TGTGCCAGCAGCTTGGTAGCGGAGGGATACAATGAGCAGTTCTTC.

This chain joins TRBV29-1 and TRBJ2-3; the D gene could be TRBD1 or TRBD2 (5 bases each). Trimming cost V 1 base and J 4 bases, with 12 bases left between them. Germline CDR1 is SQVTM and CDR2 is ANQGSEA. The CDR3 loop spans 14 amino acids. In DNA form, the CDR3 reads TGCAGCGTTGAAGGAGGGACCAGCCCAGATACGCAGTATTTT. Its translation: CSVEGGTSPDTQYF.

The chain is built from TRBV10-3 and TRBJ2-1; TRBD2 is a possible D gene (5 bases). The length of the CDR3 is 15 residues. Germline V gives CDR1 ENHRY, CDR2 SYGVKD. V lost 6 bases, J lost 2 bases, and 14 bases lay in between. CDR3: CAIRGADWTYNEQFF. The CDR3 nucleotides read TGTGCCATCAGAGGAGCGGATTGGACCTACAATGAGCAGTTCTTC.

A few counts support this clone. The J gene is TRBJ2-1, the V gene TRBV10-1; perhaps D is TRBD1 or TRBD2 (5 bases each). This CDR3 region has 17 residues. Trimming shortened V by 1 base and J by 6 bases, and 19 bases separated the two germline ends. The germline gives CDR1 WNHNN, CDR2 SYGVQD (reference sequence). The CDR3 spells CASSEFQGTLKGNEQFF. CDR3 DNA sequence: TGCGCCAGCAGTGAGTTTCAAGGGACCCTGAAGGGCAATGAGCAGTTCTTC.

The J gene is TRBJ1-3, the V gene TRBV11-2, with 8 bases matching TRBD1. The CDR3 is 16 amino acids. The germline V gene encodes CDR1 SGHAT and CDR2 FQNNGV. The V gene end was trimmed by 1 base and the J gene end by 5 bases; junction bases not matched to a gene: 7. The DNA for the CDR3 is TGTGCCAGCAGCTTAGCCACAGGGGGATATAGAAACACCATATATTTT. Residues: CASSLATGGYRNTIYF.

The chain is built from TRBV18 and TRBJ2-5; D gene ambiguous. The CDR3 covers 15 residues. Germline loops: CDR1 KGHSH, CDR2 LQKENI. The ends were cut back, 0 bases at V and 1 base at J, with 9 bases in the middle. CDR3 sequence: CASSPPYQLQETQYF. CDR3 DNA: TGTGCCAGCTCACCACCCTACCAACTCCAAGAGACCCAGTACTTC.

The CDR3 bases are TGTGCCAGCAGCCCCTTGGATCCTAATGAAAAACTGTTTTTT. Amino acids: CASSPLDPNEKLFF. The gene calls are TRBV5-5 and TRBJ1-4; no clear D gene. The V end lost 4 bases, the J end lost 3 bases, and 10 bases lay between the germline ends. This CDR3 spans 14 amino acids. The germline V gene encodes CDR1 SGHKS and CDR2 YYEKEE (reference sequence).

This clone is classed as medium-sized. The chain recombines TRBV7-2 with TRBJ2-2; tentatively, D is TRBD1 (6 bases). There are 14 residues in the CDR3. CDR1 SGHTA and CDR2 FQGNSA come from the germline V gene. Between the trimmed V and J ends, which lost 5 bases and 6 bases, there was a span of 13 bases. The CDR3 loop is CASSLLGGPGELFF. The DNA for the CDR3 is TGTGCCAGCAGCCTACTAGGGGGTCCCGGGGAGCTGTTTTTT.

V usage is TRBV7-2 and J usage is TRBJ2-3; 9 bases agree with TRBD1. This CDR3 contains 16 residues. Per germline, CDR1 SGHTA and CDR2 FQGNSA. V dropped 5 bases and J dropped 2; count of bases not matched to a gene: 8. The CDR3 loop is CASSARQGGSTDTQYF. Here the CDR3 DNA reads TGTGCCAGCAGCGCGAGACAGGGGGGGTCCACAGATACGCAGTATTTT. Looking up the rest from reference TRBV7-2 and TRBJ2-3 gives the full variable domain: GAGVSQSPSNKVTEKGKDVELRCDPISGHTALYWYRQSLGQGLEFLIYFQGNSAPDKSGLPSDRFSAERTGGSVSTLTIQRTQQEDSAVYLCASSARQGGSTDTQYFGPGTRLTVL.

This clone was observed a single time. The chain uses TRBV19 and TRBJ2-5, with D unclear. Looked up from germline, CDR1 is LNHDA and CDR2 is SQIVND (reference sequence). V was trimmed by 1 base and J by 1 base, leaving 4 bases between them. The CDR3 has 13 residues. CDR3 region: CASSIGAQETQYF. CDR3 sequence (DNA): TGTGCCAGTAGTATAGGTGCCCAAGAGACCCAGTACTTC.